These 32 T cell receptor beta chains originate from one sample sequenced in a study of neoadjuvant nivolumab and ipilimumab in lung cancer. The method was immunoSEQ multiplex PCR; TCRdb's version includes in-frame clones alone and lacks a portion of them. The data show 10,000 to 15,000 clones, 90% to 96% seen once. Sample: peripheral blood, taken after neoadjuvant nivolumab, alone or with ipilimumab, at or shortly before surgery. The receptors stem from an adult with non-small cell lung cancer.

This chain uses TRBV7-3 with TRBJ2-1; a weak D match, TRBD2 (5 bases). Trimming cost V 8 bases and J 5 bases, with 19 bases left between them. The CDR3 runs 15 residues. Looked up from germline, CDR1 is SGHTA and CDR2 is FQGTGA. CDR3 sequence reads: CASSRPGGGNNEQFF. CDR3 nucleotide sequence: TGTGCCAGCTCTCGTCCGGGCGGAGGCAACAATGAGCAGTTCTTC.

This clone came up a few times. CDR3 DNA: TGTGCCAGCAGGGGGGCTGATCGTGGAAACACCATATATTTT. As protein: CASRGADRGNTIYF. This chain uses TRBV6-1 with TRBJ1-3, with D possibly being TRBD1 (6 bases). Deletions cut 6 bases from V and 3 bases from J, with 12 bases between. Germline CDR1 is MNHNS and CDR2 is SASEGT. The CDR3 contains 14 residues.

The chain employs TRBV18 and TRBJ2-1; the D is unclear. With 1 base removed from V and 3 bases from J, the gap between germline ends came to 10 bases. CDR1 is KGHSH, CDR2 LQKENI, per germline. The CDR3 is 15 residues long. DNA of the CDR3: TGTGCCAGCTCACCACTGGGATCCAACTACAATGAGCAGTTCTTC. Translated: CASSPLGSNYNEQFF.

The rearrangement joins TRBV4-3 to TRBJ2-2; 14 positions match TRBD2. The V and J ends lost 1 base and 7 bases, in that order; junction bases with no gene match: 11. Germline values: CDR1 LGHNA, CDR2 YSLEER. CDR3 size: 19 residues. The CDR3 nucleotides are TGCGCCAGCAGCCAAGGACTAGCGGGAGGGTCGTTGGGGAGCGGGGAGCTGTTTTTT. Translated, it gives CASSQGLAGGSLGSGELFF.

This chain joins TRBV7-2 and TRBJ1-1, with unresolved D. Germline loops: CDR1 SGHTA, CDR2 FQGNSA. Trimming left V 1 base short and J 0 bases short, with 12 bases between. The CDR3 spans 16 residues. CDR3 DNA sequence: TGTGCCAGCAGCTTAGGGACCCGAGTTATGAACACTGAAGCTTTCTTT. It codes for CASSLGTRVMNTEAFF.

The CDR3 DNA reads TGTGCCAGCAGCCCCCAGGCCGGGGGCGACTATGGCTACACCTTC. This sequence encodes CASSPQAGGDYGYTF. The chain uses TRBV4-2 and TRBJ1-2, with D possibly matching TRBD1 (6 bases). Trimming shortened V by 4 bases and J by 3 bases, and 15 bases separated the two germline ends. The CDR3 length is 15 residues. Germline assignment: CDR1 LGHNA and CDR2 YNFKEQ.

The rearrangement links TRBV28 to TRBJ1-2; D perhaps matches TRBD1 (5 bases). The length of the CDR3 is 13 residues. V was pared by 6 bases and J by 1 base, with 9 bases between. In germline, CDR1 is MDHEN, CDR2 SYDVKM. Here the CDR3 DNA reads TGTGCCAGCAGCATCAGGGATAACTATGGCTACACCTTC. It codes for CASSIRDNYGYTF.

This chain uses TRBV11-2 with TRBJ2-1, with D maybe TRBD2 (6 bases). The length of the CDR3 is 12 residues. The V and J ends lost 2 bases and 10 bases respectively, with 9 bases between them. Germline CDR1 is SGHAT and CDR2 is FQNNGV. The CDR3 loop reads CASSLTGEEQFF. CDR3 coding DNA: TGTGCCAGCAGCTTAACGGGAGAGGAGCAGTTCTTC.

The CDR3 sequence: CASSLRASGSKDTQYF. The CDR3 DNA sequence: TGTGCCAGCAGCTTAAGGGCTAGCGGGAGTAAAGATACGCAGTATTTT. The chain combines TRBV7-6 with TRBJ2-3; 10 nucleotides line up with TRBD2. The V segment lost 2 bases and the J segment 5 bases; nucleotides outside the gene matches: 7. This CDR3 spans 16 amino acids. Per germline, CDR1 SGHVS and CDR2 FNYEAQ.

As to this clone: One end of the junction does not line up with germline, which may come from a read error. The chain is built from TRBV7-2 and TRBJ2-3; 8 positions match TRBD2. CDR3 length equals 12 residues. Germline loops: CDR1 SGHTA, CDR2 FQGNSA. CDR3 loop: CASSFTSGRREF. The CDR3 bases are TGTGCCAGCAGCTTTACTAGCGGCAGGAGGGAGTTT. The full variable domain, its missing parts supplied by reference TRBV7-2 and TRBJ2-3, is GAGVSQSPSNKVTEKGKDVELRCDPISGHTALYWYRQSLGQGLEFLIYFQGNSAPDKSGLPSDRFSAERTGGSVSTLTIQRTQQEDSAVYLCASSFTSGRREFGPGTRLTVL.

The chain couples TRBV11-2 to TRBJ2-3; 9 bases fit TRBD2. Looked up from germline, CDR1 is SGHAT and CDR2 is FQNNGV. The CDR3 runs to 17 residues. Trimming cost V 5 bases and J 6 bases; bases outside gene matches: 15. The CDR3 region is CASSPNGIAGVPDTQYF. The CDR3, as DNA: TGTGCCAGCAGCCCTAACGGAATAGCGGGAGTTCCGGATACGCAGTATTTT.

The rearrangement joins TRBV18 to TRBJ2-7; 9 bases map to TRBD2. Germline CDR1 is KGHSH and CDR2 is LQKENI. V shed 1 base, J shed 5 bases, and the junction held 6 bases outside the gene matches. The CDR3 sequence is 15 residues long. This chain's CDR3 is CASSPRVAGENEQYF. In DNA, the CDR3 is TGTGCCAGCTCACCACGGGTAGCGGGAGAAAACGAGCAGTACTTC.

J is TRBJ1-1 and V is TRBV4-2; TRBD1 is a possible D gene (6 bases). Deletions cut 3 bases from V and 0 bases from J, with 11 bases between. This CDR3 region has 15 residues. Germline assignment: CDR1 LGHNA and CDR2 YNFKEQ. Here the CDR3 DNA reads TGTGCCAGCAGCCAGGGGGACAAAATGAACACTGAAGCTTTCTTT. Translated: CASSQGDKMNTEAFF.

The V call is TRBV9, the J call TRBJ2-3; the D is unclear. Germline assignment: CDR1 SGDLS and CDR2 YYNGEE. Trimming removed 1 base from V and 0 bases from J, with 3 bases in between. The CDR3 has 13 amino acids. The CDR3 here is CASSVTSTDTQYF. DNA for the CDR3: TGTGCCAGCAGCGTAACTAGCACAGATACGCAGTATTTT.

V and J are TRBV27 and TRBJ2-1; D possibly uses TRBD1 or TRBD2 (5 bases each). V was clipped by 3 bases and J by 5 bases, with 8 bases between them. This CDR3 spans 13 amino acids. The germline V gene encodes CDR1 MNHEY and CDR2 SMNVEV (reference sequence). The CDR3 nucleotides read TGTGCCAGCAGTTTGTGGGGGAACAATGAGCAGTTCTTC. It codes for CASSLWGNNEQFF.

The gene calls are TRBV30 and TRBJ2-7, with 7 positions matching TRBD2. Germline CDR1 reads GTSNPN; CDR2 reads SVGIG (reference sequence). There are 16 residues in the CDR3. V was pared by 0 bases and J by 2 bases, with 10 bases of the junction left unmatched. The CDR3 coding sequence is TGTGCCTGGAGTGTCGTCCGTCTAGCGGCCACCTACGAGCAGTACTTC. Its translation is CAWSVVRLAATYEQYF. Combining the CDR3 with reference TRBV30 and TRBJ2-7 gives the whole variable domain SQTIHQWPATLVQPVGSPLSLECTVEGTSNPNLYWYRQAAGRGLQLLFYSVGIGQISSEVPQNLSASRPQDRQFILSSKKLLLSDSGFYLCAWSVVRLAATYEQYFGPGTRLTVT.

V usage is TRBV5-4 and J usage is TRBJ2-7; 12 bases map to TRBD1. The germline V gene encodes CDR1 SGHNT and CDR2 YYREEE (reference sequence). This CDR3 comprises 17 residues. V dropped 0 bases and J dropped 4; count of bases not matched to a gene: 8. The CDR3 DNA reads as TGTGCCAGCAGCTTGGAGGGCGGGACAGGGGGCTTTTACGAGCAGTACTTC. Protein sequence: CASSLEGGTGGFYEQYF.

V is TRBV7-3 and J is TRBJ2-3; 7 bases align to TRBD2. V lost 0 bases, J lost 0 bases, and 6 bases stayed unmatched. Germline V gene sequence: CDR1 SGHTA, CDR2 FQGTGA. The CDR3 covers 17 residues. Written as DNA, the CDR3 is TGTGCCAGCAGCTTAACGTTGGGAGGGGCTAGCACAGATACGCAGTATTTT. It encodes CASSLTLGGASTDTQYF.

The CDR3 DNA reads as TGTGCCAGCAGCTTAGACGAAAGGGTCGGGGAGACCCAGTACTTC. It is translated as CASSLDERVGETQYF. The V and J genes are TRBV7-6 and TRBJ2-5; D not certain. The germline CDR1 and CDR2 sequences are SGHVS and FNYEAQ. V gave up 1 base and J gave up 5 bases, with 14 bases separating them. The CDR3 totals 15 residues.

The chain recombines TRBV9 with TRBJ2-3; 13 bases are shared with TRBD2. The ends lost 0 bases at V and 1 base at J; junction bases unmatched: 2. CDR1 and CDR2 from the germline V gene are SGDLS and YYNGEE. The length of the CDR3 is 17 residues. CDR3 amino acids: CASSVATSGRGTDTQYF. In nucleotides, the CDR3 is TGTGCCAGCAGCGTAGCAACTAGCGGGAGGGGCACAGATACGCAGTATTTT.

This chain links TRBV7-6 with TRBJ2-1; 8 nucleotides match TRBD2. The CDR3 totals 16 residues. Germline-derived CDR1 and CDR2 are SGHVS and FNYEAQ. V was clipped by 5 bases and J by 6 bases; unmatched bases: 12. The CDR3 here is CASSGQASGWANEQFF. CDR3 coding DNA: TGTGCCAGCAGCGGGCAAGCTAGCGGGTGGGCCAATGAGCAGTTCTTC.

The rearrangement uses TRBV5-1 and TRBJ2-5; 8 bases fit TRBD2. J gave up 5 bases and V 0 bases, and 12 bases lay outside the gene matches. The germline V gene encodes CDR1 SGHRS and CDR2 YFSETQ. This CDR3 spans 17 amino acids. This CDR3 reads CASSLETGGPGGETQYF. The CDR3 region has the DNA TGCGCCAGCAGCTTGGAAACGGGAGGGCCGGGCGGTGAGACCCAGTACTTC. The variable domain in full, completed from reference TRBV5-1 and TRBJ2-5, reads KAGVTQTPRYLIKTRGQQVTLSCSPISGHRSVSWYQQTPGQGLQFLFEYFSETQRNKGNFPGRFSGRQFSNSRSEMNVSTLELGDSALYLCASSLETGGPGGETQYFGPGTRLLVL.

The chain uses TRBV6-1 and TRBJ2-3; D may match TRBD1 or TRBD2 (5 bases each). Germline CDR1 reads MNHNS; CDR2 reads SASEGT. This CDR3 is built from 16 residues. The V gene lost 0 bases and the J gene lost 4 bases, with 14 bases spanning the gap. For the CDR3, the DNA is TGTGCCAGCAGTGAAGCACCGGGGCGCTACGCAGATACGCAGTATTTT. Protein product: CASSEAPGRYADTQYF.

This chain uses TRBV18 with TRBJ2-7; D uncertain. Trimming left V 6 bases short and J 7 bases short, with 22 bases between. The germline V gene encodes CDR1 KGHSH and CDR2 LQKENI. The CDR3 totals 15 residues. The CDR3 spells CASSRSRQPEAEQYF. Here the CDR3 DNA reads TGTGCCAGCTCGCGGAGCCGCCAGCCCGAAGCGGAGCAGTACTTC.

This chain connects TRBV11-3 to TRBJ2-2; the D is unclear. The CDR3 extends over 15 amino acids. V was pared by 5 bases and J by 0 bases, with 10 bases between. The germline gives CDR1 SGHNT, CDR2 YENEEA. CDR3 sequence: CASSLGFANTGELFF. CDR3 sequence (DNA): TGTGCCAGCAGCCTGGGTTTCGCGAACACCGGGGAGCTGTTTTTT.

V usage is TRBV10-3 and J usage is TRBJ2-7, with no clear D. CDR1 is ENHRY, CDR2 SYGVKD, per germline. The length of the CDR3 is 13 residues. The ends were cut back, 3 bases at V and 2 bases at J, with 8 bases in the middle. CDR3 sequence (DNA): TGTGCCATCAGTGAAGTCATTACCTACGAGCAGTACTTC. This sequence encodes CAISEVITYEQYF.

The chain recombines TRBV7-2 with TRBJ2-7, with a possible D match to TRBD1 (5 bases). V was shortened by 3 bases and J by 4 bases, with 13 bases between the two germline ends. Germline assignment: CDR1 SGHTA and CDR2 FQGNSA. CDR3 length: 14 residues. The CDR3 is CASSLLRNRYEQYF. The CDR3 DNA follows: TGTGCCAGCAGCTTGCTTAGGAACAGGTACGAGCAGTACTTC.

This clone was seen just once. The V call is TRBV7-2, the J call TRBJ2-3, with D unclear. This CDR3 has 13 residues. The germline V gene has CDR1 SGHTA and CDR2 FQGNSA. Trimming stripped 1 base from V and 9 bases from J, with 11 bases between. The CDR3 bases are TGTGCCAGCAGCTTAGACAGAGAAGGGACGCAGTATTTT. Translation gives CASSLDREGTQYF.

The chain has TRBV7-2 and TRBJ2-7; D possibly uses TRBD1 or TRBD2 (5 bases each). The CDR3 is 13 residues long. Trimming took off 8 bases at V and 3 bases at J, with 14 bases between the two ends. From germline, CDR1 is SGHTA and CDR2 FQGNSA. In DNA form, the CDR3 reads TGTGCCAGCTTTGGGACCAGCGGCTACGAGCAGTACTTC. It yields the protein CASFGTSGYEQYF. The full variable domain, with the rest looked up from reference TRBV7-2 and TRBJ2-7, is GAGVSQSPSNKVTEKGKDVELRCDPISGHTALYWYRQSLGQGLEFLIYFQGNSAPDKSGLPSDRFSAERTGGSVSTLTIQRTQQEDSAVYLCASFGTSGYEQYFGPGTRLTVT.

The chain employs TRBV5-1 and TRBJ2-7; D is possibly TRBD2 (7 bases). The CDR3 extends over 15 amino acids. CDR1 and CDR2 from the germline V gene are SGHRS and YFSETQ. V lost 6 bases and J lost 5, with 21 bases in between. This chain's CDR3 is CASTPLEGGGDEQYF. The CDR3 nucleotides are TGCGCCAGCACCCCGTTGGAGGGAGGGGGGGACGAGCAGTACTTC.

The gene calls are TRBV28 and TRBJ2-7; D remains unclear. V lost 2 bases to trimming and J lost 0 bases, with 14 bases between them. Looked up from germline, CDR1 is MDHEN and CDR2 is SYDVKM. The CDR3 length is 16 residues. In DNA form, the CDR3 reads TGTGCCAGCAGTTTAAGGGCAGCACCTCACTCCTACGAGCAGTACTTC. It encodes CASSLRAAPHSYEQYF.

CDR3 sequence: CASSPQRSDTQYF. CDR3 sequence (DNA): TGTGCCAGCTCACCACAGCGTTCAGATACGCAGTATTTT. This chain uses TRBV18 with TRBJ2-3, with D unclear. CDR1 is KGHSH and CDR2 is LQKENI in the germline V gene. V gave up 1 base and J gave up 4 bases, with 6 bases separating them. This CDR3 comprises 13 residues.